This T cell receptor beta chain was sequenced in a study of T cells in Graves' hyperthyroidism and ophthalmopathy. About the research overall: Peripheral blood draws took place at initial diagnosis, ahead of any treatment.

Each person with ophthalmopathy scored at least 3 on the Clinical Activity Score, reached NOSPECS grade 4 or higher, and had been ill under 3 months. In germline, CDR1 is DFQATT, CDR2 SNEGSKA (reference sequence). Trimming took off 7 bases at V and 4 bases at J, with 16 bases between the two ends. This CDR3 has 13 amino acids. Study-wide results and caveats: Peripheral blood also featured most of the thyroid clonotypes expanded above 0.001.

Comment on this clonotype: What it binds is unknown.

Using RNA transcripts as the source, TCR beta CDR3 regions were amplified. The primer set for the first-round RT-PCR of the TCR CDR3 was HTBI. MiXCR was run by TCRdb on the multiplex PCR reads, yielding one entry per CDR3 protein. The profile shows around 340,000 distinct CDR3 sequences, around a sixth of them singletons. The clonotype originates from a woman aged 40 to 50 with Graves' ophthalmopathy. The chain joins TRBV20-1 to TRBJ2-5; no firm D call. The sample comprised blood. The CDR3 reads CSGTRYWGETQYF. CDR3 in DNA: TGCAGTGGTACCCGGTATTGGGGAGAGACCCAGTACTTC.